The clone carrying this TCR beta chain was counted ten times or more. This CDR3 has 15 amino acids. The germline CDR1 and CDR2 sequences are SGHRS and YFSETQ. Trimming cost V 4 bases and J 7 bases; bases outside gene matches: 13. TCRdb independently ran MiXCR on the RT-PCR reads; one entry per CDR3 protein. In the table there are about 700,000 distinct CDR3 sequences, about 14% of which are singletons. This sequence was found in a female donor in good health, serving as a healthy control. The chain couples TRBV5-1 to TRBJ2-7; the match to TRBD2 covers 8 bases. Source material: memory CD4+ T cells from blood. CDR3 coding DNA: TGCGCCAGCAGCCTGGCACTGGGACTAGAAGAGGAGCAGTACTTC. Translating gives CASSLALGLEEEQYF. Full variable domain (missing parts from reference TRBV5-1 and TRBJ2-7): KAGVTQTPRYLIKTRGQQVTLSCSPISGHRSVSWYQQTPGQGLQFLFEYFSETQRNKGNFPGRFSGRQFSNSRSEMNVSTLELGDSALYLCASSLALGLEEEQYFGPGTRLTVT.